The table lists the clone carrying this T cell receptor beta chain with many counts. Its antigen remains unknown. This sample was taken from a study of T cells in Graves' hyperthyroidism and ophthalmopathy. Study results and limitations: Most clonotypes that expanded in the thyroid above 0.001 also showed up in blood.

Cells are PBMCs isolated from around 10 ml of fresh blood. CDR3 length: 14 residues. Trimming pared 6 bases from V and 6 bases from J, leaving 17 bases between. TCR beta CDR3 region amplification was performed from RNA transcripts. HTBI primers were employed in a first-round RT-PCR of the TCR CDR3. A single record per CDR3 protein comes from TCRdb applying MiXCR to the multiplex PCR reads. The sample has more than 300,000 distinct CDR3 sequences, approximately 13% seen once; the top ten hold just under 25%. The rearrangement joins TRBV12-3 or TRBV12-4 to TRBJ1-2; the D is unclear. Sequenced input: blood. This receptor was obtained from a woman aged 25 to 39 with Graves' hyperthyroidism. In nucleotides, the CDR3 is TGTGCCAGCAGAGCCACAAAATGGCACGATGGCTACACCTTC. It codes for CASRATKWHDGYTF.